What follows describes a single T cell receptor beta chain. TCRdb reanalyzed the 5' RACE reads and collapses them to one entry per CDR3 protein, without DNA. The sample data list 450,000 to 600,000 distinct CDR3 sequences. The entry originates in a study of T cells expressing NK-cell markers. The sequence derives from a man younger than 35 in good health. Sequencing was done on a sample of blood T cells: a sorted CD56 or NKG2C T cell subset, CD4+ or CD8+ T cells, or bulk PBMC T cells (not recorded which).

CDR3 protein: CASSIVQGGYNEQFF. This chain connects TRBV19 to TRBJ2-1; TCRdb's D call, TRBD1, is unchecked because there is no DNA. The CDR3 consists of 15 residues. From germline, CDR1 is LNHDA and CDR2 SQIVND (reference sequence).